This TCR beta chain is from a study of beta chain features in type 1 diabetes. Study-level results: Shortening of TCRB CDR3s, moderate but significant, appeared in all four CD4+ subsets of Type 1 diabetes patients. Researchers reported that naive, central memory and Treg TCRB repertoires appeared more similar in patients than in healthy donors. The study notes PCR might favor shorter templates equally in patients and controls.

Every isolated RNA sample was fully reverse transcribed, so sequencing captured expressed TCRB transcripts. Clones were sequenced by immunoSEQ multiplex PCR, and TCRdb holds only the in-frame ones, with some missing. Here the sample spans about 270,000 clones, over 11% being singletons. The ends were cut back, 6 bases at V and 2 bases at J, with 4 bases in the middle. In germline, CDR1 is SNHLY, CDR2 FYNNEI. The CDR3 spans 11 residues. Sorting produced populations that all topped 95% purity. On this clone itself: The antigen is undetermined.

The chain employs TRBV2 and TRBJ1-1; unclear D gene. This receptor was obtained from a man aged 25 to 40 with type 1 diabetes. The sample taken for sequencing was naive CD4+ T cells from blood. The CDR3 DNA reads TGTGCCAGCAGACTAAACACTGAAGCTTTCTTT. This encodes CASRLNTEAFF.